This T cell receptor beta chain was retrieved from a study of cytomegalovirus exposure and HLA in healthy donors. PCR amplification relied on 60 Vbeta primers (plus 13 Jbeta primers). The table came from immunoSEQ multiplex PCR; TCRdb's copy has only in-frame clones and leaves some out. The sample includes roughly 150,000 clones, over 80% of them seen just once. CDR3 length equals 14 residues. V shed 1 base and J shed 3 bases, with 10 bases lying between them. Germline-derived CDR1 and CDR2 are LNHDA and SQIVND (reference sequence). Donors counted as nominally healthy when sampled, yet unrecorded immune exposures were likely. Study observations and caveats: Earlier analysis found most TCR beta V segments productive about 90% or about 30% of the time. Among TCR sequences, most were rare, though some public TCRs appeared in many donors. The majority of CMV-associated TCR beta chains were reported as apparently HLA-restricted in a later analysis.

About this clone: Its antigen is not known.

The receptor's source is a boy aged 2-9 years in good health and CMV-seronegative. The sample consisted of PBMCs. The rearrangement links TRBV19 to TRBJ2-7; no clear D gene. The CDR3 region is CASSIGLRSYEQYF. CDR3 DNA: TGTGCCAGTAGTATAGGGCTCCGAAGCTACGAGCAGTACTTC.